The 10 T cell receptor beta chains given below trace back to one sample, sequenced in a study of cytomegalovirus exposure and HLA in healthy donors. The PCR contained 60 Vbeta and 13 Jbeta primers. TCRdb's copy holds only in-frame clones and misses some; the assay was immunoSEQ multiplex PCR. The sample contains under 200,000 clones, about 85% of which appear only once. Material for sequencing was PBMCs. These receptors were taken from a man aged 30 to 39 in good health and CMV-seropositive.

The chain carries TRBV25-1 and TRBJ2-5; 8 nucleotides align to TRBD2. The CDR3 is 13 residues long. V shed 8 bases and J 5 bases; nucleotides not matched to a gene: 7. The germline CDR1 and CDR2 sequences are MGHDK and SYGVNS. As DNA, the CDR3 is TGTGCCAGCGGACCTTCGGGGGGGGAGACCCAGTACTTC. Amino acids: CASGPSGGETQYF.

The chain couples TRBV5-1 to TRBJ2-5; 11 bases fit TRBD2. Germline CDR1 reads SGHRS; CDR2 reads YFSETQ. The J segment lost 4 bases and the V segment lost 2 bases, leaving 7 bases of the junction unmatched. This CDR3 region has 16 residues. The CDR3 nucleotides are TGCGCCAGCAGCTTTTCCGGGACTAGCGGAATAGAGACCCAGTACTTC. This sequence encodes CASSFSGTSGIETQYF.

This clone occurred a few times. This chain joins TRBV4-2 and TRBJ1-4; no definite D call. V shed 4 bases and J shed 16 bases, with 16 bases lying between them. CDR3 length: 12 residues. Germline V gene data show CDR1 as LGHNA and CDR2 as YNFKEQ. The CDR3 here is CASSRDGVRAFF. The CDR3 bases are TGTGCCAGCAGCCGGGATGGGGTGAGGGCGTTTTTT.

CDR3 DNA: TGCGCCAGCAGCTTAGCCGACGAGCAGTACTTC. Encoded protein: CASSLADEQYF. The chain has TRBV5-1 and TRBJ2-7; D remains unclear. CDR3 size: 11 residues. Germline V gene data show CDR1 as SGHRS and CDR2 as YFSETQ. Deletions cut 2 bases from V and 5 bases from J, with 5 bases between.

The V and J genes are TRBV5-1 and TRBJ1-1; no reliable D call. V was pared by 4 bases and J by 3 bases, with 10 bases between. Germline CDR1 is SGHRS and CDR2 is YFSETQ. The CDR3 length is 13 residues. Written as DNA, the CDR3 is TGCGCCAGCAGCCAGGAGGCAGACACTGAAGCTTTCTTT. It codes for CASSQEADTEAFF.

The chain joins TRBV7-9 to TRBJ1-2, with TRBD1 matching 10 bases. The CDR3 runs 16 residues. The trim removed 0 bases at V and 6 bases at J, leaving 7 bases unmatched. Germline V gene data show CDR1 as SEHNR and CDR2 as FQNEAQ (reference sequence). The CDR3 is CASSLAWDRGMNGYTF. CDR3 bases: TGTGCCAGCAGCTTAGCATGGGACAGGGGCATGAATGGCTACACCTTC.

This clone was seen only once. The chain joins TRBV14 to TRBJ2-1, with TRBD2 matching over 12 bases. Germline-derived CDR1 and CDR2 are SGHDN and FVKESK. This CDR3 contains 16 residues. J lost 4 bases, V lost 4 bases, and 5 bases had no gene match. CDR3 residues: CASSPSLAGGYNEQFF. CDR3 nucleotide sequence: TGTGCCAGCAGCCCGTCACTAGCGGGGGGTTACAATGAGCAGTTCTTC.

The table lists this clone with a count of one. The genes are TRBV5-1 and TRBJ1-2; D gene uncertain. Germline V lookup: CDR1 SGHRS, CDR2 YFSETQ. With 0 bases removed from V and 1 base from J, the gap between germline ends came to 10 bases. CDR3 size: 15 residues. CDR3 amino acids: CASSLGQVDNYGYTF. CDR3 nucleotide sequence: TGCGCCAGCAGCTTGGGCCAGGTGGATAACTATGGCTACACCTTC.

The CDR3 region has the DNA TGTGCCAGCAGCTTGGGAAGGGGGGGTATCACAGATACGCAGTATTTT. Its translation: CASSLGRGGITDTQYF. The rearrangement joins TRBV5-4 to TRBJ2-3; TRBD2 is a possible D gene (7 bases). V was pared by 0 bases and J by 2 bases, with 13 bases between. Germline V gene data show CDR1 as SGHNT and CDR2 as YYREEE (reference sequence). The CDR3 extends over 16 amino acids.

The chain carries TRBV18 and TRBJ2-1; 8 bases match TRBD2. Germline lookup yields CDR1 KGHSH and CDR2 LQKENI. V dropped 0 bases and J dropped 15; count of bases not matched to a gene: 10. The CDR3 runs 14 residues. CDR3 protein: CASSPPALAGAGFF. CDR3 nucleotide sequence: TGTGCCAGCTCACCACCTGCCCTAGCGGGCGCCGGGTTCTTC. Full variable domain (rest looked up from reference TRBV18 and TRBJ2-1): NAGVMQNPRHLVRRRGQEARLRCSPMKGHSHVYWYRQLPEEGLKFMVYLQKENIIDESGMPKERFSAEFPKEGPSILRIQQVVRGDSAAYFCASSPPALAGAGFFGPGTRLTVL.